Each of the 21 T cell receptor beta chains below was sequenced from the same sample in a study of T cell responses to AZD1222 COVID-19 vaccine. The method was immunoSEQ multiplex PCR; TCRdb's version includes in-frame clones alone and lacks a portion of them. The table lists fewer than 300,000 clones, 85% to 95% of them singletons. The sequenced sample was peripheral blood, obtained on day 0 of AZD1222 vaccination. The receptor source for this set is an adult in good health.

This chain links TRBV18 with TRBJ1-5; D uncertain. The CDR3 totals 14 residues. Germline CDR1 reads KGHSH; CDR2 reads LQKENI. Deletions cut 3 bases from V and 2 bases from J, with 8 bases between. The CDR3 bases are TGTGCCAGCTCACCGGACGGTGGCAATCAGCCCCAGCATTTT. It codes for CASSPDGGNQPQHF.

The CDR3 region has the DNA TGTGCCAGCTCACCTTTCGATGGGGGGTTGAGCTATGGCTACACCTTC. Its protein product is CASSPFDGGLSYGYTF. The genes are TRBV18 and TRBJ1-2; D may be TRBD1 (5 bases). V was trimmed by 3 bases and J by 4 bases, leaving 18 bases between them. Looked up from germline, CDR1 is KGHSH and CDR2 is LQKENI. The CDR3 length is 16 residues.

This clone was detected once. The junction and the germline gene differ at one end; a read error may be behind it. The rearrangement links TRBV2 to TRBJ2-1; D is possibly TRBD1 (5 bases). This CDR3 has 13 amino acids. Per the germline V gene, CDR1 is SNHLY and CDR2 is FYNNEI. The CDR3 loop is CAGRQSSYNEQFF. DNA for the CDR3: TGTGCCGGCAGACAGAGCTCCTACAATGAGCAGTTCTTC. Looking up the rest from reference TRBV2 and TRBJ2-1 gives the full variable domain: EPEVTQTPSHQVTQMGQEVILRCVPISNHLYFYWYRQILGQKVEFLVSFYNNEISEKSEIFDDQFSVERPDGSNFTLKIRSTKLEDSAMYFCAGRQSSYNEQFFGPGTRLTVL.

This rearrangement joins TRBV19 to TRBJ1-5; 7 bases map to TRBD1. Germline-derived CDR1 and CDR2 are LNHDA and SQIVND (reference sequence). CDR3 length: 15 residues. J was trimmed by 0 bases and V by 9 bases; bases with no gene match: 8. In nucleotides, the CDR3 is TGTGCCAGGGGGCCAACAGGGGTTAGCAATCAGCCCCAGCATTTT. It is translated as CARGPTGVSNQPQHF.

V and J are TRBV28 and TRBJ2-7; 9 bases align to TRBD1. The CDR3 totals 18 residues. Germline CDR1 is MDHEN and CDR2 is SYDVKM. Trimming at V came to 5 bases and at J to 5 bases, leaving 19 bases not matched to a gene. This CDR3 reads CASSPGTGLGTLNDEQYF. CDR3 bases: TGTGCCAGCAGTCCAGGGACAGGGTTGGGGACATTGAACGACGAGCAGTACTTC.

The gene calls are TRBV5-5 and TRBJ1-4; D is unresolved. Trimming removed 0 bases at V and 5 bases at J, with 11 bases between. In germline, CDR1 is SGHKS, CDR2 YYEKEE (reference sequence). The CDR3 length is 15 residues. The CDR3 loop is CASSLEAGVNEKLFF. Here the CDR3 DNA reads TGTGCCAGCAGCTTGGAAGCCGGGGTGAATGAAAAACTGTTTTTT.

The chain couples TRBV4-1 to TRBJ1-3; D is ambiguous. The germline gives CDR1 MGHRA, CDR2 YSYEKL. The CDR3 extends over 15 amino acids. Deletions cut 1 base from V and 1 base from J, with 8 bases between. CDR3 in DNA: TGCGCCAGCAGCCAAGGGGCAATATCTGGAAACACCATATATTTT. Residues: CASSQGAISGNTIYF.

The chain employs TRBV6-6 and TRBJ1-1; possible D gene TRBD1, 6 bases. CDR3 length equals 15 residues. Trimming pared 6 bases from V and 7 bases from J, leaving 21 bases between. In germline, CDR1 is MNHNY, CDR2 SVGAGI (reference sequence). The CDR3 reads CASSYGDRPLSEAFF. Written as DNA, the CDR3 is TGTGCCAGCAGCTACGGAGACAGGCCGTTAAGTGAAGCTTTCTTT.

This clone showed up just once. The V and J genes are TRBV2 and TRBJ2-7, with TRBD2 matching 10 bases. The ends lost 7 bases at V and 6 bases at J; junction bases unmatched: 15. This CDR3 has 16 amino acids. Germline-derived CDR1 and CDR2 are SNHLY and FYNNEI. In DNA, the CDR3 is TGTGCCAGCAAGGAGCGGGAGGGCCTCATGAGGGGCGAGCAGTACTTC. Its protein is CASKEREGLMRGEQYF.

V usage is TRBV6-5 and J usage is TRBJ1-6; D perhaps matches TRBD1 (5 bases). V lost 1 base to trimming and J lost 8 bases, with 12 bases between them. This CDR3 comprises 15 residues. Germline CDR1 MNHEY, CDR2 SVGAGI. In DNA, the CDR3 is TGTGCCAGCAGTTACTGGGGACCGTTCTATTCACCCCTCCACTTT. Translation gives CASSYWGPFYSPLHF.

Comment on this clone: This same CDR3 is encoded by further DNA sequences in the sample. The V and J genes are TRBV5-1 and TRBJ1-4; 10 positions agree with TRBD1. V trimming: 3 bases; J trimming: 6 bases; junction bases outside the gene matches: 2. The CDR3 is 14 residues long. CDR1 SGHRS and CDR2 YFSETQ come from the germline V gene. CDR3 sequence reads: CASSSGTGDEKLFF. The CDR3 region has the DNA TGCGCCAGCAGCTCCGGGACAGGGGATGAAAAACTGTTTTTT.

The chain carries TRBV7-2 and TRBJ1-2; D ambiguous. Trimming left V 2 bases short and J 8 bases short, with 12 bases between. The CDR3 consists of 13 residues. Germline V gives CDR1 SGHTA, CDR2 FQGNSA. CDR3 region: CASSLYSAGGYTF. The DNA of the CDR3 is TGTGCCAGCAGCTTATACTCTGCCGGAGGCTACACCTTC.

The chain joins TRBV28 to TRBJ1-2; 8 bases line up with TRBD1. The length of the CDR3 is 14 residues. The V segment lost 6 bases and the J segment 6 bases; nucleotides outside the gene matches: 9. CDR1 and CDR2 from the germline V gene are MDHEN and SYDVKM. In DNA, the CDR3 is TGTGCCAGCAGGCCAGGGGGCCGAAGACATGGCTACACCTTC. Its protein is CASRPGGRRHGYTF.

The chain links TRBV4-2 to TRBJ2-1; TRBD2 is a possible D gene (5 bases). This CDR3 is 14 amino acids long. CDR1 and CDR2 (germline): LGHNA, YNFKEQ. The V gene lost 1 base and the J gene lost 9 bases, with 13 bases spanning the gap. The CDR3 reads CASSQAGYLVEQFF. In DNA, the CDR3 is TGTGCCAGCAGCCAAGCGGGATATTTGGTTGAGCAGTTCTTC.

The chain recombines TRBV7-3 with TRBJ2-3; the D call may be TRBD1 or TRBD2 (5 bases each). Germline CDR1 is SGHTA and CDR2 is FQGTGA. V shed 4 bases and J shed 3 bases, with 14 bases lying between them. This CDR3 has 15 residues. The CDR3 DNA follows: TGTGCCAGCAGCTACCTCGGGGCAGGGACAGATACGCAGTATTTT. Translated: CASSYLGAGTDTQYF.

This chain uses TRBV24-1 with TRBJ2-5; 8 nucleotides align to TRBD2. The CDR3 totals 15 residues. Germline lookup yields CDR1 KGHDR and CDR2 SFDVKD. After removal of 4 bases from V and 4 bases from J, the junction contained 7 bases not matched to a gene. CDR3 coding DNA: TGTGCCACCAGTGAGATCAGCGGGGGTGGAGAGACCCAGTACTTC. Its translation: CATSEISGGGETQYF.

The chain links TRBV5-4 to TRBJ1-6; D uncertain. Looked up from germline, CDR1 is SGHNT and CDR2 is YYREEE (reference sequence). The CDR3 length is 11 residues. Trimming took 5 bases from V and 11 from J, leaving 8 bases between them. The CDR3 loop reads CASRAPAPLHF. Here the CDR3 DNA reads TGTGCCAGCAGGGCCCCAGCACCCCTCCACTTT. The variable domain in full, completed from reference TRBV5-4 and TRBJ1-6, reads ETGVTQSPTHLIKTRGQQVTLRCSSQSGHNTVSWYQQALGQGPQFIFQYYREEENGRGNFPPRFSGLQFPNYSSELNVNALELDDSALYLCASRAPAPLHFGNGTRLTVT.

The CDR3 sequence is CASSYLRDSLNTEAFF. DNA for the CDR3: TGTGCCAGCAGTTACCTCCGGGACAGCTTGAACACTGAAGCTTTCTTT. The chain employs TRBV6-5 and TRBJ1-1; TRBD1 matches at 7 bases. Germline-derived CDR1 and CDR2 are MNHEY and SVGAGI. There are 16 residues in the CDR3. Trimming removed 2 bases from V and 0 bases from J; junction bases left unmatched: 6.

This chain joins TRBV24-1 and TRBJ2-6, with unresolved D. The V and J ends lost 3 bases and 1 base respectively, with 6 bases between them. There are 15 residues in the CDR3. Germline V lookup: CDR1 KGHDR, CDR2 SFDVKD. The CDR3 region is CATSDSGSGANVLTF. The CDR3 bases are TGTGCCACCAGTGATAGTGGGTCTGGGGCCAACGTCCTGACTTTC.

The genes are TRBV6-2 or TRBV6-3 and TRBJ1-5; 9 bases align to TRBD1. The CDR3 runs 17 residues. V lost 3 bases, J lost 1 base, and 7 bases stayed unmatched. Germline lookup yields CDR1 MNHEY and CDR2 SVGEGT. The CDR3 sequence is CASSYHPGQGSNQPQHF. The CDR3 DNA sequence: TGTGCCAGCAGTTATCACCCCGGACAGGGGAGCAATCAGCCCCAGCATTTT.

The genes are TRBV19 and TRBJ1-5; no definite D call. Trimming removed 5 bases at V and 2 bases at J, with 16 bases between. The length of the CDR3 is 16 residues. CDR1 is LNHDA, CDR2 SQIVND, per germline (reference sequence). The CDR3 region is CASSQELLARNQPQHF. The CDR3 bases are TGTGCCAGTAGTCAGGAGCTTCTCGCGCGCAATCAGCCCCAGCATTTT.